The 9 T cell receptor beta chains below were found in one sample sequenced in a study of lymphopenia after photon versus proton radiotherapy. The method was immunoSEQ multiplex PCR; TCRdb's version includes in-frame clones alone and lacks a portion of them. The data contain about 39,000 clones, 90% to 95% of them singletons. The sequencing used peripheral blood, collected from a patient treated with photon-based radiotherapy. The receptors shown here come from a man aged 60 to 75 with cholangiocarcinoma.

The rearrangement uses TRBV28 and TRBJ1-5; the D gene is possibly TRBD1 (6 bases). The CDR3 sequence is 18 residues long. The V gene's germline CDR1 is MDHEN and CDR2 SYDVKM. V lost 5 bases and J 0 bases, leaving 20 bases between the germline ends. DNA of the CDR3: TGTGCCAGCAGTCCCCCCAGGGGTGGAACATATAGCAATCAGCCCCAGCATTTT. It codes for CASSPPRGGTYSNQPQHF.

The chain links TRBV6-1 to TRBJ2-2; D is uncertain. The V and J ends lost 4 bases and 2 bases respectively, with 14 bases between them. The germline gives CDR1 MNHNS, CDR2 SASEGT. This CDR3 region has 16 residues. The CDR3 sequence: CASSAGRALNTGELFF. Here the CDR3 DNA reads TGTGCCAGCAGTGCGGGCCGGGCCCTTAACACCGGGGAGCTGTTTTTT.

This chain links TRBV19 with TRBJ2-5; 9 bases match TRBD1. CDR1 is LNHDA, CDR2 SQIVND, per germline (reference sequence). CDR3 length equals 14 residues. The trim removed 7 bases at V and 5 bases at J, leaving 8 bases unmatched. The CDR3 coding sequence is TGTGCCAGTAAGTCGACAGGGGGTCGGGAGACCCAGTACTTC. Protein sequence: CASKSTGGRETQYF.

The chain has TRBV18 and TRBJ1-1; 8 bases are shared with TRBD1. Trimming took 0 bases from V and 2 from J; bases not matched to a gene: 5. Germline V gene sequence: CDR1 KGHSH, CDR2 LQKENI. The CDR3 has 16 residues. The CDR3 DNA reads TGTGCCAGCTCACCACCCAGGGACAGGATAAACACTGAAGCTTTCTTT. Its protein product is CASSPPRDRINTEAFF. Full variable domain (missing parts from reference TRBV18 and TRBJ1-1): NAGVMQNPRHLVRRRGQEARLRCSPMKGHSHVYWYRQLPEEGLKFMVYLQKENIIDESGMPKERFSAEFPKEGPSILRIQQVVRGDSAAYFCASSPPRDRINTEAFFGQGTRLTVV.

The genes are TRBV28 and TRBJ2-7; D is undetermined. V was pared by 6 bases and J by 1 base, with 16 bases between. Germline V gene data show CDR1 as MDHEN and CDR2 as SYDVKM. This CDR3 region has 15 residues. CDR3 in DNA: TGTGCCAGCAGCCAAGGACCACCCACGTCCTACGAGCAGTACTTC. Amino acids: CASSQGPPTSYEQYF.

The gene calls are TRBV28 and TRBJ1-4; 9 positions match TRBD1. The CDR3 has 15 amino acids. Germline assignment: CDR1 MDHEN and CDR2 SYDVKM. V shed 6 bases, J shed 7 bases, and the junction held 9 bases outside the gene matches. The CDR3 DNA is TGTGCCAGCAGACTTGGGACAGGGACATTTGAAAAACTGTTTTTT. Translation gives CASRLGTGTFEKLFF. Looking up the rest from reference TRBV28 and TRBJ1-4 gives the full variable domain: DVKVTQSSRYLVKRTGEKVFLECVQDMDHENMFWYRQDPGLGLRLIYFSYDVKMKEKGDIPEGYSVSREKKERFSLILESASTNQTSMYLCASRLGTGTFEKLFFGSGTQLSVL.

As to this clone: Other DNA sequences within the sample encode an identical CDR3. The chain combines TRBV27 with TRBJ2-7; tentative D call: TRBD1 (6 bases). Trimming took off 1 base at V and 5 bases at J, with 12 bases between the two ends. The CDR3 covers 14 residues. Germline values: CDR1 MNHEY, CDR2 SMNVEV (reference sequence). Here the CDR3 DNA reads TGTGCCAGCAGTTTATTCGGCAGGGGAAACGAGCAGTACTTC. This translates into CASSLFGRGNEQYF.

The gene calls are TRBV6-6 and TRBJ2-3, with D perhaps TRBD1 (6 bases). This CDR3 has 16 amino acids. CDR1 and CDR2 from the germline V gene are MNHNY and SVGAGI (reference sequence). V shed 0 bases and J shed 1 base, with 11 bases lying between them. CDR3 nucleotides: TGTGCCAGCAGTTACTCCGAGACAGGCCGCACAGATACGCAGTATTTT. Residues: CASSYSETGRTDTQYF.

The chain is built from TRBV11-2 and TRBJ2-3, with 7 bases that match TRBD1. CDR1 and CDR2 (germline): SGHAT, FQNNGV. V shed 6 bases, J shed 0 bases, and the junction held 6 bases outside the gene matches. This CDR3 contains 15 residues. This CDR3 reads CASRRGTASTDTQYF. CDR3 bases: TGTGCCAGCAGGCGTGGGACAGCCAGCACAGATACGCAGTATTTT. Full variable domain (rest looked up from reference TRBV11-2 and TRBJ2-3): EAGVAQSPRYKIIEKRQSVAFWCNPISGHATLYWYQQILGQGPKLLIQFQNNGVVDDSQLPKDRFSAERLKGVDSTLKIQPAKLEDSAVYLCASRRGTASTDTQYFGPGTRLTVL.